This T cell receptor (beta chain) was recovered during a study of blood T cell repertoires in COVID-19 (dated by TCRdb to the early 2020s). Some background on the complete study: Samples from collaborators originated in the United States, Italy and Spain and spanned both the acute and convalescent phases of COVID-19. The prospective study material was composed of cDNA or gDNA derived from T cells, B-cell-depleted T cells, or PBMCs. Deeply sampled blood TCRbeta repertoires from subjects exposed to, actively infected with, or recovered from COVID-19 were included in the dataset. A freely available public database, intended as a resource for researchers studying the immune response to SARS-CoV-2, is where the repertoires were released. Samples were obtained from the ongoing ImmuneRACE study (first 160 participants) and from approximately 1,200 subjects provided by 6 global collaborators. The sample metadata nearly always contained a de-identified subject ID, COVID-19 status, age in years and sex. Where available, HLA class I and class II types were taken from metadata supplied by the sample provider and were not determined by assay-based typing. The full study reports these points: The amount of clinical and demographic metadata varied by source and participant and was provided uncurated.

With regard to this clone: No antigen is known for it. Base-call qualities are not available, and no considerably larger clone is one nucleotide away. Other nucleotide sequences from this sample produce the same CDR3.

At one collaborating source in Seattle, patients were enrolled during active infection and were followed longitudinally through the course of disease. Collaborating institutions collected whole blood in K2EDTA tubes following their own protocols. For TCRbeta analysis, collaborators shipped samples in one of three forms: frozen whole blood, isolated PBMCs, or DNA extracted from either of those sample types. The immunoSEQ Assay, a bias-controlled multiplex PCR, was used to amplify TCRbeta CDR3 regions from genomic DNA. Under the source paper's analysis protocol: The number of nucleated cells in each sample was estimated from the amplification of reference gene primers within the assay. To quantify the absolute abundance of each unique TCRbeta CDR3 rearrangement, sequence reads were collapsed and filtered. Productive Simpson clonality was computed per sample as the square root of Simpson's diversity index over productive rearrangements. Here the immuneACCESS table is served through TCRdb, limited to in-frame sequences with V and J called. Missing clones are a known gap in these copies; in checked studies unresolved V genes cover under half, and the rest lacks a known reason. V and J calls and clone size are as listed in that table; D and trimming were resolved from the DNA. The sample yields 250,000 or so clones; around 91% were counted once. The top ten hold 2.1% of the sample.

CDR1 and CDR2, looked up from the germline V gene, are SGHTA and FQGNSA. V drops 1 base and J drops 1 base, leaving 8 bases in between. The CDR3 numbers 15 residues from cysteine through phenylalanine. Just CDR3 DNA is preserved here, 45 bases in frame from base 1. The V gene is TRBV7-2 and the J gene is TRBJ2-1; the D gene is perhaps TRBD2, from 6 matching bases. Sequenced: peripheral blood. The sequence came from a woman aged 60 to 75 with COVID-19, enrolled during active disease. The CDR3 protein: CASSLGRGSYNEQFF. The sequenced DNA is TGTGCCAGCAGCTTAGGGCGGGGATCCTACAATGAGCAGTTCTTC.